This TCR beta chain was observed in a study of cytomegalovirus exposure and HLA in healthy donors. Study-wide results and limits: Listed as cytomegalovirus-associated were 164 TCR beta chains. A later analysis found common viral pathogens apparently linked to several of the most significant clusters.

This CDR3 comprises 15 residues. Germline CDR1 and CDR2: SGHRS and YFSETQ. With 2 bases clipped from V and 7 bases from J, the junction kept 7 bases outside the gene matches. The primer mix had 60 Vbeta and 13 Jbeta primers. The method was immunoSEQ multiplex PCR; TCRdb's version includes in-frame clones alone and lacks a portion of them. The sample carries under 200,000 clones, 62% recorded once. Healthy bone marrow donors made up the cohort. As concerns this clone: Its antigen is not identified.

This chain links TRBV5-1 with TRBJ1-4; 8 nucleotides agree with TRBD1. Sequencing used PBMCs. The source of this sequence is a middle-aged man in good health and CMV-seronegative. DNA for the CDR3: TGCGCCAGCAGCTTCCTGCAGGGGGCTGGTGAAAAACTGTTTTTT. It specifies CASSFLQGAGEKLFF.